This T cell receptor (beta chain) derives from a study of OX40 agonist ivuxolimab in advanced cancers. The study, taken as a whole, reports: With doses of 0.1 to 3.0 mg/kg, CD4+ and CD8+ blood T cells had undergone clonal expansion by week 6. It was also the case that some nonresponders had low normalized T-cell clonal expansion.

Anyone with autoimmune disease history or systemic immunosuppression was excluded. The timepoints at which blood was sampled were baseline, cycle 4 day 1, and cycle 7 day 1. With regard to this clone: Its antigen is as yet unknown. In the same sample, other DNA sequences code for this CDR3.

This CDR3 comprises 13 residues. Per germline, CDR1 SGHTA and CDR2 FQGTGA. The V gene lost 3 bases and the J gene lost 1 base, with 6 bases spanning the gap. TCRdb's table, derived via immunoSEQ multiplex PCR, lists solely in-frame clones and lacks some. The table has roughly 60,000 clones, under 95% seen once. The TCR originated in an adult with an advanced solid tumor such as melanoma, head and neck, liver or kidney cancer. Sequencing used CD4+ or CD8+ T cells sorted from blood, obtained in a trial of the OX40 agonist ivuxolimab. The chain recombines TRBV7-3 with TRBJ1-1; no definite D call. The DNA of the CDR3 is TGTGCCAGCAGCTTTGCGGCGAACACTGAAGCTTTCTTT. This sequence encodes CASSFAANTEAFF.